The sequence of this T cell receptor beta chain was determined in a study of somatic mutations in cytotoxic T cells in rheumatoid arthritis. Study-wide results and caveats: Within 8 of 65 patients, the single biggest CD8+ clone made up more than 20% of CD8+ cells. Rheumatoid arthritis patients showed slight TRBV07 underrepresentation, unadjusted for multiple comparisons. Measured CD8+ T-cell clonality, a value compared between rheumatoid arthritis patients and age-matched healthy controls, did not differ significantly.

Comments on this clone: The antigen is not known.

Authors' analysis steps: Matching between patient CD8+ clones larger than 1% and published virus-specific TCRB sequences was rare. Profiled with immunoSEQ multiplex PCR; TCRdb holds only in-frame clones, not every one. D and trimming were read from the DNA, whereas the V and J calls and clone size are those reported in that table. This sample carries 2,500 to 3,000 clones, 65% to 80% of them seen once, and the ten largest clones take roughly 13%. The trim removed 0 bases at V and 4 bases at J, leaving 1 base unmatched. The CDR3 runs to 15 residues. The V gene's germline CDR1 is MRHNA and CDR2 SNTAGT.

The TCR originated in a woman aged 18-29 years with rheumatoid arthritis. The chain recombines TRBV6-4 with TRBJ2-3; 10 bases are a match to TRBD2. Material: CD8+ T cells sorted from synovial fluid. CDR3 sequence (DNA): TGTGCCAGCAGTGACTCGACTAGCGGGCCAGATACGCAGTATTTT. This encodes CASSDSTSGPDTQYF.